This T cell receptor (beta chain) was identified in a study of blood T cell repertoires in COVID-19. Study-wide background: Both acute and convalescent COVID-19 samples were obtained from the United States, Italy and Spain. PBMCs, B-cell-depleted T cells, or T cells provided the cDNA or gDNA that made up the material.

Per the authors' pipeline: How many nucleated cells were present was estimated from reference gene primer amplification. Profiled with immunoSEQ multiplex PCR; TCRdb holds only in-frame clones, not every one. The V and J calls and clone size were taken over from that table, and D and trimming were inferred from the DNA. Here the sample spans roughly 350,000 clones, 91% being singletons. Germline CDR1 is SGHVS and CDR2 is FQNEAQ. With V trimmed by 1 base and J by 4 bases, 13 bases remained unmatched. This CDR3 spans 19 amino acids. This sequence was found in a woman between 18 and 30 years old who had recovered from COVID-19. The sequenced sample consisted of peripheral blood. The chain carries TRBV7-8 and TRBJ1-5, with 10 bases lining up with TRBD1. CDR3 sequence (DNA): TGTGCCAGCAGCTTAGTTTGGGGACAGGGGCTCGAAAGTAATCAGCCCCAGCATTTT. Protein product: CASSLVWGQGLESNQPQHF.